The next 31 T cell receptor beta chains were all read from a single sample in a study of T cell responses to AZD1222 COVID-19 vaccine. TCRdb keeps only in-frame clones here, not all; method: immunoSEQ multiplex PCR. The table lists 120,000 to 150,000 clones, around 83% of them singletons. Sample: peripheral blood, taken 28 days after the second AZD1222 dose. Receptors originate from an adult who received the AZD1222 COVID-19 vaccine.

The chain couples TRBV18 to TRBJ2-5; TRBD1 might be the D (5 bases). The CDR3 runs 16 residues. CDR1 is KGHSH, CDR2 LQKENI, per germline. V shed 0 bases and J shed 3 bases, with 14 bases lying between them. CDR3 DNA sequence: TGTGCCAGCTCACCACCGAGAGTTCCAGGGAAAGAGACCCAGTACTTC. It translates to CASSPPRVPGKETQYF.

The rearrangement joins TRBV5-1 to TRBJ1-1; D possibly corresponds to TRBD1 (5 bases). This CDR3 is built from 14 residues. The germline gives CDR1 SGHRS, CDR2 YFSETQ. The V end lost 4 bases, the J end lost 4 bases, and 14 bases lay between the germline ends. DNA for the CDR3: TGCGCCAGCAGCAGTGAGGGGTCGTCCACTGAAGCTTTCTTT. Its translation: CASSSEGSSTEAFF.

The CDR3 loop reads CASSATGLAPLHF. In DNA, the CDR3 is TGTGCCAGCAGCGCCACAGGATTAGCACCCCTCCACTTT. The chain links TRBV9 to TRBJ1-6; the D gene is possibly TRBD1 (5 bases). Looked up from germline, CDR1 is SGDLS and CDR2 is YYNGEE. Between the trimmed V and J ends, which lost 3 bases and 11 bases, there was a span of 12 bases. CDR3 length: 13 residues.

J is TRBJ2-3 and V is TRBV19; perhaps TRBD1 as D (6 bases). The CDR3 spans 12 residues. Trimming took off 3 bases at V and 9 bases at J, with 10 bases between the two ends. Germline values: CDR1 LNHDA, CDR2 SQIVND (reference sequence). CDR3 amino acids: CASSISRGTQYF. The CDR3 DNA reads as TGTGCCAGTAGTATCTCGAGGGGGACGCAGTATTTT.

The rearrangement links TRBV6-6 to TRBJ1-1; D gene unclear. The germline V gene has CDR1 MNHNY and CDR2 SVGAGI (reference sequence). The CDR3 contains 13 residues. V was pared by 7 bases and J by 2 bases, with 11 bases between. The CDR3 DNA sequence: TGTGCCAGCATTGGACGGCTTAACACTGAAGCTTTCTTT. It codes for CASIGRLNTEAFF.

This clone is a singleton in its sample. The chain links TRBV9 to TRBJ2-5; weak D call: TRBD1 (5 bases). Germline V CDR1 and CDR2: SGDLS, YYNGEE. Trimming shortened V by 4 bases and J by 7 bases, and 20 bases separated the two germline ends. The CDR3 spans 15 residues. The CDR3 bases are TGTGCCAGCAGCCCCCAGGGATACGGGCCTGGGACCCAGTACTTC. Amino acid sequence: CASSPQGYGPGTQYF.

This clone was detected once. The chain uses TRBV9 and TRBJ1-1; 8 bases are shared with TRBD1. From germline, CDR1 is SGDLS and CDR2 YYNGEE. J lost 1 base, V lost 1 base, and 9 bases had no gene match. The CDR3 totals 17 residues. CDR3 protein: CASSVYHLTGANTEAFF. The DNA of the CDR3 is TGTGCCAGCAGCGTATACCACTTGACAGGGGCGAACACTGAAGCTTTCTTT.

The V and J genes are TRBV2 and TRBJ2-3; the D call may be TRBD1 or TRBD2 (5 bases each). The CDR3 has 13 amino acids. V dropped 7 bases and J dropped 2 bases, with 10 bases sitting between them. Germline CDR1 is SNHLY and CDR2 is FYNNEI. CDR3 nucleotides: TGTGCCAGCACCCCCGGGACCACAGATACGCAGTATTTT. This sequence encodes CASTPGTTDTQYF.

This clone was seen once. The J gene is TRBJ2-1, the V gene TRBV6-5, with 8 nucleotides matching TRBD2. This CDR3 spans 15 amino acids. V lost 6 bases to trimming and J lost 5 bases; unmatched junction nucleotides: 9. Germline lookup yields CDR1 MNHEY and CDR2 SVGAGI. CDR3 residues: CASSPGLAKNNEQFF. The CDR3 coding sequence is TGTGCCAGCAGCCCCGGACTAGCTAAAAACAATGAGCAGTTCTTC.

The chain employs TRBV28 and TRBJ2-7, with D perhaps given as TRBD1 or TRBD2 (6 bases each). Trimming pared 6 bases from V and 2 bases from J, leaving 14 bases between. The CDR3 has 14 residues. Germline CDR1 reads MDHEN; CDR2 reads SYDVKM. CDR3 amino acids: CASSRGTIPYEQYF. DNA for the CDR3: TGTGCCAGCAGCCGGGGGACAATCCCCTACGAGCAGTACTTC.

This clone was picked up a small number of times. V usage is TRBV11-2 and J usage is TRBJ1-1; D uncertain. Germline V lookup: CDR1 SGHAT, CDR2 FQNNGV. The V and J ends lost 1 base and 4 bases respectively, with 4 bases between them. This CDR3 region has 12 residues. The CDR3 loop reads CASSLAPTEAFF. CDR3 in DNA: TGTGCCAGCAGCTTAGCTCCCACTGAAGCTTTCTTT.

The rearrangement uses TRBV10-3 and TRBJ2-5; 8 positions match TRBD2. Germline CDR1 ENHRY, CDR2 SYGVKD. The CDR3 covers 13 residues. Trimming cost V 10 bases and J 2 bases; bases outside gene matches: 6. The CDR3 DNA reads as TGTGCCACCCTCGGGACTAGTCAAGAGACCCAGTACTTC. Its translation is CATLGTSQETQYF.

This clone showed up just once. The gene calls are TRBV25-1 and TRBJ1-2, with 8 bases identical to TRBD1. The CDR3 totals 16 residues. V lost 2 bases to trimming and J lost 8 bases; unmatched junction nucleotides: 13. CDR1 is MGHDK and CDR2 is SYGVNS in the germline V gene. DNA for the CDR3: TGTGCCAGCAGTGAACCAACGACAGGGGCGGCGGGGGGCTACACCTTC. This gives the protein CASSEPTTGAAGGYTF.

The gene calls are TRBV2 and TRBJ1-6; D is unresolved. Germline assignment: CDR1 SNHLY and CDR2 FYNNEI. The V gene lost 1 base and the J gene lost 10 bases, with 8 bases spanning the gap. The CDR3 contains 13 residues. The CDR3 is CASSEGSGSPLHF. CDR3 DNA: TGTGCCAGCAGTGAAGGCTCGGGATCACCCCTCCACTTT.

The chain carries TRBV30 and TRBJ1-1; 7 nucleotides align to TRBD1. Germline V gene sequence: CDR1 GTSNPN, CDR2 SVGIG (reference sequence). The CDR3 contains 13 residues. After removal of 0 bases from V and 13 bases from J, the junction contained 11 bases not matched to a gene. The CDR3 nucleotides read TGTGCCTGGAGTGTTCAGGGGGTGACAATGGGTTTCTTT. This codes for CAWSVQGVTMGFF.

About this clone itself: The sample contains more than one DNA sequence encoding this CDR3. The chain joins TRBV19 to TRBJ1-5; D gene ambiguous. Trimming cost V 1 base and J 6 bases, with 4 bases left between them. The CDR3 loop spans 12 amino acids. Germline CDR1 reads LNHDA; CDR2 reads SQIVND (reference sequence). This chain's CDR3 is CASSIVGQPQHF. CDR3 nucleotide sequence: TGTGCCAGTAGTATAGTAGGTCAGCCCCAGCATTTT.

The CDR3 DNA reads TGCGCCAGCAGGAAGGGGGACAGCCTCTACGAGCAGTACTTC. This sequence encodes CASRKGDSLYEQYF. The chain has TRBV5-1 and TRBJ2-7, with TRBD1 identical over 7 bases. Germline CDR1 and CDR2: SGHRS and YFSETQ. CDR3 length equals 14 residues. J gave up 3 bases and V 5 bases, and 8 bases lay outside the gene matches.

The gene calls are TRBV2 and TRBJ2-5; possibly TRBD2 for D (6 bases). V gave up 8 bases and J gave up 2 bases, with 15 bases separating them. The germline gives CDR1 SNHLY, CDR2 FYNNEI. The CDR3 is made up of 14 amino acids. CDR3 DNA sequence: TGTGCCAGCGACCGCGGGGCTGAGCAAGAGACCCAGTACTTC. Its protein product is CASDRGAEQETQYF.

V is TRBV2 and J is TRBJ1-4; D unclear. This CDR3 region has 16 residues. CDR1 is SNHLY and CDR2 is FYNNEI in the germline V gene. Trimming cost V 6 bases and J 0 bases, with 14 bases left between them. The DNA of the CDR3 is TGTGCCAGCAGATCCCACCGGGTCGCAACTAATGAAAAACTGTTTTTT. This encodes CASRSHRVATNEKLFF.

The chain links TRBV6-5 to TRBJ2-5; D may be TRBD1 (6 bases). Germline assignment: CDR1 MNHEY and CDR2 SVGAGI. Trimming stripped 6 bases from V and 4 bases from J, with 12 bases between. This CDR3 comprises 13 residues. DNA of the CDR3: TGTGCCAGCAGCCTCAGGGGTGGAGAGACCCAGTACTTC. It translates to CASSLRGGETQYF.

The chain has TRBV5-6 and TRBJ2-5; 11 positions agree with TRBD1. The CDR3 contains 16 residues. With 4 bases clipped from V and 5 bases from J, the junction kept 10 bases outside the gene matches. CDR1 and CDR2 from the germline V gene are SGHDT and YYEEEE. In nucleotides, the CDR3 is TGTGCCAGCAGCCTGTCCGGGACAGGGGGTTTCGAGACCCAGTACTTC. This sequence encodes CASSLSGTGGFETQYF.

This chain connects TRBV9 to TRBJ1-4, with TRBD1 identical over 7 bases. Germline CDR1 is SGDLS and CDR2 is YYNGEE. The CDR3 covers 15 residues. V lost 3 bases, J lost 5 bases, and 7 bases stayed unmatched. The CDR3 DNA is TGTGCCAGCAGCGAAAGACAGGGCCTGAATGAAAAACTGTTTTTT. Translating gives CASSERQGLNEKLFF.

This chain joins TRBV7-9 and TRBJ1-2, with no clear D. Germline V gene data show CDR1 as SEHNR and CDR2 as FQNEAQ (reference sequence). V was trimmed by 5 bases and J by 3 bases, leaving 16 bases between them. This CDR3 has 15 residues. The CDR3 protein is CASSKTVKADYGYTF. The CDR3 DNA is TGTGCCAGCAGCAAAACGGTTAAGGCAGACTATGGCTACACCTTC.

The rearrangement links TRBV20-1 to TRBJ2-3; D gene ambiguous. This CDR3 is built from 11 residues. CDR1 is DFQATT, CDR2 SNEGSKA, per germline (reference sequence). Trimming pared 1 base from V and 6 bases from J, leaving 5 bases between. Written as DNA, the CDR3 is TGCAGTGCTAGAGGGCGGGATACGCAGTATTTT. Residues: CSARGRDTQYF.

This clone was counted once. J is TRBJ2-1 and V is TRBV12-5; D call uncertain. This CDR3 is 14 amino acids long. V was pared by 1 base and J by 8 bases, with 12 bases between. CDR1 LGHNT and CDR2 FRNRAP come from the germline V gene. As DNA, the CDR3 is TGTGCTAGTGGTTTGGGTTCGGGCCGCTATGAGCAGTTCTTC. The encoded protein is CASGLGSGRYEQFF.

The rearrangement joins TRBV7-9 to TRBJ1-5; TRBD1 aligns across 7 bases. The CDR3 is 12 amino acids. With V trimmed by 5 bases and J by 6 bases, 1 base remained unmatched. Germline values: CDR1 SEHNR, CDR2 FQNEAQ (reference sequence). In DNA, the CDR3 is TGTGCCAGCAGCGCAGGGGGTCAGCCCCAGCATTTT. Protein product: CASSAGGQPQHF.

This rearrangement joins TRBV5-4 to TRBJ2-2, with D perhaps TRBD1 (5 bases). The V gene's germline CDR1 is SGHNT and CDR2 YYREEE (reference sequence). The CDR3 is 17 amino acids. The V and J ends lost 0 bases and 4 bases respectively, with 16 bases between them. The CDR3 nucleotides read TGTGCCAGCAGCTTGGCCTCGGCAGGGTCGTTCACCGGGGAGCTGTTTTTT. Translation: CASSLASAGSFTGELFF.

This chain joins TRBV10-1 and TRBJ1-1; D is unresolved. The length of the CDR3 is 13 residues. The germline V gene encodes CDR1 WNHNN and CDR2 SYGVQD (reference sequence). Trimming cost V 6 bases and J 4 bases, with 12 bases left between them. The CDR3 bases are TGCGCCAGCAGGGTGGGAACGAGCACTGAAGCTTTCTTT. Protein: CASRVGTSTEAFF.

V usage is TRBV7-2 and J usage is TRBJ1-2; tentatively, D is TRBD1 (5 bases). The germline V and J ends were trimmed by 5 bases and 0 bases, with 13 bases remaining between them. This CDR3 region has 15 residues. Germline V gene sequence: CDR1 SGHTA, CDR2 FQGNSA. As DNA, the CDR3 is TGTGCCAGCAGCCCTACTTGGGGCCCTAACTATGGCTACACCTTC. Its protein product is CASSPTWGPNYGYTF.

CDR3 loop: CASRQNQETQYF. CDR3 coding DNA: TGTGCCAGCAGACAGAACCAAGAGACCCAGTACTTC. V usage is TRBV2 and J usage is TRBJ2-5; no reliable D call. The CDR3 has 12 amino acids. Germline lookup yields CDR1 SNHLY and CDR2 FYNNEI. The V gene lost 6 bases and the J gene lost 0 bases, with 5 bases spanning the gap.

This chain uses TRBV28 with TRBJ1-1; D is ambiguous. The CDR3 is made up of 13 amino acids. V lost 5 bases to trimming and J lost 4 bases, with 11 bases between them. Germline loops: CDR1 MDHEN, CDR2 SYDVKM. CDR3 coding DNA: TGTGCCAGCAGTCGAGGGTGGGGCACTGAAGCTTTCTTT. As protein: CASSRGWGTEAFF.